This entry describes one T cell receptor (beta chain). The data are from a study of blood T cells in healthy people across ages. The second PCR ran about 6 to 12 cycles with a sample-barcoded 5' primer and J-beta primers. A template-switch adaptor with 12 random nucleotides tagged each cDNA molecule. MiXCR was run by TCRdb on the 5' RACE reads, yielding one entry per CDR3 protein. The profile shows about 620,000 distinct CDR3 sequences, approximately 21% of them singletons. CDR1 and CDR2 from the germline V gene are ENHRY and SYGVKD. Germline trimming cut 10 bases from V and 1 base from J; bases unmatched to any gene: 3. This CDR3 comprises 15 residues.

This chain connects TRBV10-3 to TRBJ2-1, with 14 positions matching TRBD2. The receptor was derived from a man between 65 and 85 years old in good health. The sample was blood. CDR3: CATGLAGDSYNEQFF. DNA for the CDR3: TGTGCCACGGGACTAGCGGGAGATTCCTACAATGAGCAGTTCTTC.